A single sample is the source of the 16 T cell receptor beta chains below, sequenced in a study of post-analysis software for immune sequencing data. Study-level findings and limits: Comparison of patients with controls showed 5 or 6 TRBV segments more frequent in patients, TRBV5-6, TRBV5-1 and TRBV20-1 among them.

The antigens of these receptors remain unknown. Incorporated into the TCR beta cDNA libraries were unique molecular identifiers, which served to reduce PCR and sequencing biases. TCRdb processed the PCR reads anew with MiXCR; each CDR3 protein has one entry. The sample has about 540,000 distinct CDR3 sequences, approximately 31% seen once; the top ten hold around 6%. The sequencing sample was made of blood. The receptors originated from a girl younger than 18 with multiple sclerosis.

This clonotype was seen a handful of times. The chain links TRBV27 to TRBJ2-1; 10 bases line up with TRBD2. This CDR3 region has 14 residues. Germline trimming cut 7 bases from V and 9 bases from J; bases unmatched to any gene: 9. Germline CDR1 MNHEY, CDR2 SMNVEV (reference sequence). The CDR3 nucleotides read TGTGCCAGCACCCGGGGGACTAGCGTTGGTGAGCAGTTCTTC. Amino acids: CASTRGTSVGEQFF.

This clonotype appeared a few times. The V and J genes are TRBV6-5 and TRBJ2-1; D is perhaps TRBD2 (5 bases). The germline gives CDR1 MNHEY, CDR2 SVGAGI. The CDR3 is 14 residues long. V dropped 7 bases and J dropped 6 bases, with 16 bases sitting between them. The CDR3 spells CASKTPFGLNEQFF. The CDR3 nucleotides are TGTGCCAGCAAGACCCCTTTCGGACTCAATGAGCAGTTCTTC.

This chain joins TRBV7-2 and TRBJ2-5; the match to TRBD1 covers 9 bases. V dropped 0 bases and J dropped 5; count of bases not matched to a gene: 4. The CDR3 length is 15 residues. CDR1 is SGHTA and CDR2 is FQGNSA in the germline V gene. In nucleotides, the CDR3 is TGTGCCAGCAGCTTAGCCGGGACAGGGCCCGAGACCCAGTACTTC. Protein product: CASSLAGTGPETQYF.

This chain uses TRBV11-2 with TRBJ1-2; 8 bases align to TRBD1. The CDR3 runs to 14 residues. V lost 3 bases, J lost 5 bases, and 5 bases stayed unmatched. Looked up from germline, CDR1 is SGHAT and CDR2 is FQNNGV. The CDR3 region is CASSFRDRIYGYTF. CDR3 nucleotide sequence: TGTGCCAGCAGCTTCCGGGACAGGATATATGGCTACACCTTC.

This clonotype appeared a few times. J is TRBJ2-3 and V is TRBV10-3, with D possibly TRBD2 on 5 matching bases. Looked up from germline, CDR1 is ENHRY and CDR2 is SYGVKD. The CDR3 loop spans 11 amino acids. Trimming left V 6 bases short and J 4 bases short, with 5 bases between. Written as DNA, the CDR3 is TGTGCCATCAGGGGAGCAGATACGCAGTATTTT. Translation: CAIRGADTQYF.

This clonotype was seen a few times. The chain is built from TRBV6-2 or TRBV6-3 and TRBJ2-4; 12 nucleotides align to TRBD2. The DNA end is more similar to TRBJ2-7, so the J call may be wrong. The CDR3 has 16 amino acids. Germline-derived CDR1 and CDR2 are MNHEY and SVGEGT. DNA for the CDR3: TGTGCCAGCGGCCGCCGTCTAGCGGGGGGGCCAGGCGAGCAGTACTTC. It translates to CASGRRLAGGPGEQYF.

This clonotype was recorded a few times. CDR3 nucleotide sequence: TGTGCCAGCAGCCAAGGCGGGCCAGGTCTGAATGAAAAACTGTTTTTT. Amino acids: CASSQGGPGLNEKLFF. The chain combines TRBV14 with TRBJ1-4; D unresolved. Trimming left V 1 base short and J 5 bases short, with 14 bases between. This CDR3 has 16 amino acids. CDR1 SGHDN and CDR2 FVKESK come from the germline V gene.

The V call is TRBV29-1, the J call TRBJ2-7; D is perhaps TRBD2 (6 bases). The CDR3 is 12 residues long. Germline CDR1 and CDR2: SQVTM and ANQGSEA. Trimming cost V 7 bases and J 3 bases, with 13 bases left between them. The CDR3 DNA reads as TGCAGCGCCTGGGGGGAAGACTACGAGCAGTACTTC. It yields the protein CSAWGEDYEQYF.

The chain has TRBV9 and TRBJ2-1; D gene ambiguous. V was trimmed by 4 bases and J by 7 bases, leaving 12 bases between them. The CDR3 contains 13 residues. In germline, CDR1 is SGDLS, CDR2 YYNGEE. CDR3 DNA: TGTGCCAGCAGCCCGTTTCTGTTGAATGAGCAGTTCTTC. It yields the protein CASSPFLLNEQFF.

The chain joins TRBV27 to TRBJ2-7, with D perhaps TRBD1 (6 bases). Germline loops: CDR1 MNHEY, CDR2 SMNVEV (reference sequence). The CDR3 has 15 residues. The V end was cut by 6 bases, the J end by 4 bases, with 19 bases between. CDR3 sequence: CASRHSSGTRYEQYF. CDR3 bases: TGTGCCAGCAGGCACTCCTCCGGGACAAGATACGAGCAGTACTTC.

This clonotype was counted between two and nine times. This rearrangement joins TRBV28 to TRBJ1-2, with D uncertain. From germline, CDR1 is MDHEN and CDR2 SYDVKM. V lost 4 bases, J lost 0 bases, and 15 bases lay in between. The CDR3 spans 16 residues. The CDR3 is CASSWAWETPNYGYTF. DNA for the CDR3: TGTGCCAGCAGTTGGGCTTGGGAGACTCCTAACTATGGCTACACCTTC.

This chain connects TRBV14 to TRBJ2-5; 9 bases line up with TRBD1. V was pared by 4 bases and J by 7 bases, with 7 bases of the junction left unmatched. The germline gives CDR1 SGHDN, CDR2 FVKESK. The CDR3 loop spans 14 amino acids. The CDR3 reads CASSPRTGDLTQYF. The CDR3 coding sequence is TGTGCCAGCAGCCCCCGGACAGGGGACTTGACCCAGTACTTC.

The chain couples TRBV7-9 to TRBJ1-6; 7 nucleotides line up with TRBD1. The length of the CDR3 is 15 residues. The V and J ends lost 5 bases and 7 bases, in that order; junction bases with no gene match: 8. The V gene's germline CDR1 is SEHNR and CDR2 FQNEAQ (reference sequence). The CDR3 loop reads CASSPRDSRNSPLHF. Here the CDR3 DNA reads TGTGCCAGCAGCCCCCGGGACAGCCGAAATTCACCCCTCCACTTT.

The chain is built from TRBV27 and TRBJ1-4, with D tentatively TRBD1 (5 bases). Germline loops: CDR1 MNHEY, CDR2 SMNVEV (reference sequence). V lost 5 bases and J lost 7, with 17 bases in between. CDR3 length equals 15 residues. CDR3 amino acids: CASSAIQGLPEKLFF. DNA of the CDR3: TGTGCCAGCAGTGCTATTCAGGGACTGCCTGAAAAACTGTTTTTT.

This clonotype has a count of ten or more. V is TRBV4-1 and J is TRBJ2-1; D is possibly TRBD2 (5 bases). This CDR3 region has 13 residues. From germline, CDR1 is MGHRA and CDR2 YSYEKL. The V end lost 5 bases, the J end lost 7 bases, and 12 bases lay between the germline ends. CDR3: CASSGRLGNEQFF. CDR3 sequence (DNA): TGCGCCAGCAGCGGGAGACTGGGGAATGAGCAGTTCTTC.

CDR3 DNA sequence: TGCAGCGCCTCCGACCCTAACACTGAAGCTTTCTTT. It codes for CSASDPNTEAFF. The chain is built from TRBV29-1 and TRBJ1-1; D gene ambiguous. CDR1 and CDR2 (germline): SQVTM, ANQGSEA. The V end lost 7 bases, the J end lost 2 bases, and 11 bases lay between the germline ends. This CDR3 comprises 12 residues.